Listed here are 19 T cell receptor beta chains from one sample, sequenced in a study of identifying expanded T cells in peripheral blood. TCRdb's table, derived via immunoSEQ multiplex PCR, lists solely in-frame clones and lacks some. The sample carries some 97,000 clones, over 75% recorded once. Material for sequencing was blood. These receptors were obtained from a person aged 18 to 75 in good health.

Remarks on this clone: Sequence at one end of the junction differs from germline and may be a read error. The chain has TRBV5-4 and TRBJ2-2; no definite D call. Germline lookup yields CDR1 SGHNT and CDR2 YYREEE (reference sequence). CDR3 length: 16 amino acids. DNA for the CDR3: TGTGCCAGCAGGTTGGATTTAAGGTTAAACACCGGGGAGCTGTTTTTT. As protein: CASRLDLRLNTGELFF.

J is TRBJ1-5 and V is TRBV6-1, with TRBD1 as a possible D gene (6 bases). Germline values: CDR1 MNHNS, CDR2 SASEGT. The CDR3 runs 14 residues. Trimming removed 0 bases from V and 7 bases from J, with 10 bases in between. The CDR3 protein is CASSEAGGPQPQHF. The DNA of the CDR3 is TGTGCCAGCAGTGAAGCAGGGGGGCCCCAGCCCCAGCATTTT.

The chain employs TRBV28 and TRBJ1-2; perhaps TRBD1 as D (5 bases). Germline loops: CDR1 MDHEN, CDR2 SYDVKM. CDR3 length: 14 amino acids. V shed 6 bases and J shed 0 bases, with 11 bases lying between them. Written as DNA, the CDR3 is TGTGCCAGCAGCCAGGGCCCTCCTAACTATGGCTACACCTTC. It encodes CASSQGPPNYGYTF.

The chain links TRBV4-2 to TRBJ1-6; no clear D gene. CDR3 length equals 16 residues. V was pared by 0 bases and J by 6 bases, with 12 bases between. CDR1 and CDR2 (germline): LGHNA, YNFKEQ. CDR3 region: CASSQEATSFNSPLHF. In DNA, the CDR3 is TGTGCCAGCAGCCAAGAGGCGACCTCTTTTAATTCACCCCTCCACTTT.

V usage is TRBV6-1 and J usage is TRBJ2-1, with a weak D call TRBD2 (6 bases). V lost 8 bases and J 4 bases, leaving 15 bases between the germline ends. Germline V CDR1 and CDR2: MNHNS, SASEGT. CDR3 length: 14 residues. The CDR3 is CASLNGGGYNEQFF. For the CDR3, the DNA is TGTGCCAGCCTGAACGGGGGAGGATACAATGAGCAGTTCTTC.

Of note for this clone: At one of its ends the junction is not consistent with the germline gene, which may arise from a read error. The chain uses TRBV5-1 and TRBJ2-7; tentatively, D is TRBD1 (6 bases). The V gene's germline CDR1 is SGHRS and CDR2 YFSETQ. CDR3 length equals 16 residues. The CDR3 nucleotides read TGCGCCAGCAGCCCTTCCCCCGGACAGAGATCCTCCGAGCAGTACTTC. It yields the protein CASSPSPGQRSSEQYF. Supplemented by reference TRBV5-1 and TRBJ2-7, the full variable domain reads KAGVTQTPRYLIKTRGQQVTLSCSPISGHRSVSWYQQTPGQGLQFLFEYFSETQRNKGNFPGRFSGRQFSNSRSEMNVSTLELGDSALYLCASSPSPGQRSSEQYFGPGTRLTVT.

In its sample, this clone was seen once. The gene calls are TRBV19 and TRBJ1-1, with a tentative D call TRBD1 (6 bases). The CDR3 sequence is 14 residues long. V dropped 5 bases and J dropped 6 bases, with 16 bases sitting between them. Per germline, CDR1 LNHDA and CDR2 SQIVND (reference sequence). CDR3 nucleotide sequence: TGTGCCAGTAGTCCGCGCCAGGGGTTGGCTGAAGCTTTCTTT. It codes for CASSPRQGLAEAFF.

The J gene is TRBJ2-7, the V gene TRBV19; D gene uncertain. V was cut by 3 bases and J by 3 bases, with 15 bases left in between. The germline V gene encodes CDR1 LNHDA and CDR2 SQIVND (reference sequence). This CDR3 is 15 amino acids long. The CDR3 loop is CASSIVSGDYYEQYF. DNA of the CDR3: TGTGCCAGTAGTATCGTGAGTGGGGATTACTACGAGCAGTACTTC. Drawing the rest from reference TRBV19 and TRBJ2-7, the complete variable domain is DGGITQSPKYLFRKEGQNVTLSCEQNLNHDAMYWYRQDPGQGLRLIYYSQIVNDFQKGDIAEGYSVSREKKESFPLTVTSAQKNPTAFYLCASSIVSGDYYEQYFGPGTRLTVT.

The chain uses TRBV6-5 and TRBJ2-7; no definite D call. The V gene lost 1 base and the J gene lost 6 bases, with 4 bases spanning the gap. This CDR3 has 11 amino acids. Germline V gene data show CDR1 as MNHEY and CDR2 as SVGAGI. The CDR3 DNA reads as TGTGCCAGCAGTTACTGGGGCGAGCAGTACTTC. This codes for CASSYWGEQYF.

This sequence joins TRBV7-9 and TRBJ2-2; D unresolved. The CDR3 consists of 16 residues. Trimming took off 0 bases at V and 7 bases at J, with 15 bases between the two ends. Germline CDR1 reads SEHNR; CDR2 reads FQNEAQ (reference sequence). Written as DNA, the CDR3 is TGTGCCAGCAGCTTAGCGGGAATCGTTTGGGTCGGGGAGCTGTTTTTT. Translation: CASSLAGIVWVGELFF.

This chain links TRBV5-1 with TRBJ2-7; 12 nucleotides align to TRBD2. The CDR3 spans 15 residues. The germline CDR1 and CDR2 sequences are SGHRS and YFSETQ. Trimming took 7 bases from V and 0 from J; bases not matched to a gene: 5. CDR3 sequence (DNA): TGCGCCAGCTCCCCGACTAGCGGGAGCTCCTACGAGCAGTACTTC. It is translated as CASSPTSGSSYEQYF. The entire variable domain, with the rest obtained from reference TRBV5-1 and TRBJ2-7, is as follows: KAGVTQTPRYLIKTRGQQVTLSCSPISGHRSVSWYQQTPGQGLQFLFEYFSETQRNKGNFPGRFSGRQFSNSRSEMNVSTLELGDSALYLCASSPTSGSSYEQYFGPGTRLTVT.

The V gene is TRBV12-5, the J gene TRBJ1-6, with 9 bases aligning to TRBD1. The CDR3 has 15 residues. Trimming at V came to 6 bases and at J to 6 bases, leaving 6 bases not matched to a gene. CDR1 is LGHNT and CDR2 is FRNRAP in the germline V gene. The CDR3 region has the DNA TGTGCTAGTGGCCGGGGACAGGGAGTTAATTCACCCCTCCACTTT. Protein: CASGRGQGVNSPLHF.

The V call is TRBV7-2, the J call TRBJ1-4, with D unresolved. The ends were cut back, 7 bases at V and 5 bases at J, with 14 bases in the middle. The CDR3 is made up of 14 amino acids. The V gene's germline CDR1 is SGHTA and CDR2 FQGNSA. In nucleotides, the CDR3 is TGTGCCAGCACCCACGACCCCCGCAATGAAAAACTGTTTTTT. This encodes CASTHDPRNEKLFF.

This rearrangement joins TRBV19 to TRBJ2-7; TRBD1 is a possible D gene (6 bases). V was pared by 1 base and J by 1 base, with 11 bases between. This CDR3 spans 15 amino acids. In germline, CDR1 is LNHDA, CDR2 SQIVND (reference sequence). The CDR3 reads CASSIAGRGSYEQYF. CDR3 nucleotide sequence: TGTGCCAGTAGTATAGCGGGCAGGGGTTCCTACGAGCAGTACTTC.

V and J are TRBV5-1 and TRBJ1-2; 7 bases fit TRBD1. V shed 4 bases, J shed 7 bases, and the junction held 16 bases outside the gene matches. CDR1 and CDR2 (germline): SGHRS, YFSETQ. The CDR3 sequence is 16 residues long. The CDR3 loop reads CASSHTLGGVGGGYTF. The CDR3 DNA reads TGCGCCAGCAGCCACACTCTAGGGGGCGTGGGTGGTGGCTACACCTTC.

This rearrangement joins TRBV11-2 to TRBJ2-5; D might be TRBD1 (6 bases). V lost 8 bases to trimming and J lost 0 bases, with 19 bases between them. This CDR3 spans 16 amino acids. Germline lookup yields CDR1 SGHAT and CDR2 FQNNGV. CDR3 in DNA: TGTGCCAGCTCTTTAGGAAGCGGACAGTACCAAGAGACCCAGTACTTC. It encodes CASSLGSGQYQETQYF.

This rearrangement joins TRBV18 to TRBJ1-2; unclear D gene. The germline V and J ends were trimmed by 2 bases and 5 bases, with 15 bases remaining between them. The germline CDR1 and CDR2 sequences are KGHSH and LQKENI. This CDR3 region has 15 residues. The CDR3 DNA reads as TGTGCCAGCTCACCAAACCCCGGGGTCCGGTATGGCTACACCTTC. The encoded protein is CASSPNPGVRYGYTF.

The sample holds one count of this clone. This sequence joins TRBV29-1 and TRBJ2-7; 7 positions agree with TRBD1. V lost 4 bases, J lost 1 base, and 13 bases stayed unmatched. The CDR3 loop spans 16 amino acids. Germline lookup yields CDR1 SQVTM and CDR2 ANQGSEA. The CDR3 loop is CSVARGKGGTSYEQYF. DNA for the CDR3: TGCAGCGTTGCGAGGGGAAAAGGGGGCACGTCCTACGAGCAGTACTTC.

As DNA, the CDR3 is TGTGCCAGCAGTAGTTCTAGCGCCTACAATGAGCAGTTCTTC. Protein: CASSSSSAYNEQFF. The rearrangement links TRBV2 to TRBJ2-1; a weak D match, TRBD2 (6 bases). Germline V gene data show CDR1 as SNHLY and CDR2 as FYNNEI. The length of the CDR3 is 14 residues. V lost 5 bases and J lost 2, with 10 bases in between. Drawing the rest from reference TRBV2 and TRBJ2-1, the complete variable domain is EPEVTQTPSHQVTQMGQEVILRCVPISNHLYFYWYRQILGQKVEFLVSFYNNEISEKSEIFDDQFSVERPDGSNFTLKIRSTKLEDSAMYFCASSSSSAYNEQFFGPGTRLTVL.